The T cell receptor beta chain described here comes from a study of shared clonotypes between healthy human individuals. Study donors comprised healthy, HIV-negative adults devoid of recent acute infection or vaccination. Repertoires were generated with immunoSEQ multiplex PCR, while TCRdb's copy carries only in-frame clones and drops some. The data show a few million clones, with approximately 95% seen just once and 0.39% held by the top ten. CDR1 and CDR2 (germline): SGHTA, FQGTGA. The CDR3 sequence is 14 residues long. Trimming removed 2 bases at V and 3 bases at J, with 8 bases between. The sequence derives from a man aged 18 to 29 in good health. Some clones in this sample may be carry-over from other donors' samples. The V call is TRBV7-3, the J call TRBJ1-5; weak D call: TRBD1 (6 bases). The material sequenced was naive CD4+ T cells from PBMCs. Indicated subset: CD45RA+ positively selected. This CDR3 reads CASSLGGPNQPQHF. CDR3 nucleotides: TGTGCCAGCAGCTTAGGGGGCCCCAATCAGCCCCAGCATTTT.